The 11 T cell receptor beta chains presented below share a single source sample, sequenced in a study of T cell responses to AZD1222 COVID-19 vaccine. Assay: immunoSEQ multiplex PCR; the TCRdb copy retains only in-frame clones and omits some. The sample carries 100,000 to 120,000 clones, around 90% recorded once. Source: peripheral blood, taken on day 0 of AZD1222 vaccination. The origin of the receptors is an adult in good health.

The rearrangement uses TRBV19 and TRBJ1-2; D not certain. The germline gives CDR1 LNHDA, CDR2 SQIVND (reference sequence). Trimming took 3 bases from V and 2 from J, leaving 19 bases between them. This CDR3 comprises 17 residues. Here the CDR3 DNA reads TGTGCCAGTAGTATCCCTCTTGGGTCAGAGGTAAACTATGGCTACACCTTC. Protein sequence: CASSIPLGSEVNYGYTF.

The chain joins TRBV28 to TRBJ1-1; D may be TRBD1 (6 bases). CDR3 length equals 14 residues. Trimming took 4 bases from V and 0 from J, leaving 9 bases between them. Per the germline V gene, CDR1 is MDHEN and CDR2 is SYDVKM. CDR3 nucleotide sequence: TGTGCCAGCAGTTCCACAGGGTTGAACACTGAAGCTTTCTTT. Amino acid sequence: CASSSTGLNTEAFF.

The J gene is TRBJ1-1, the V gene TRBV19, with 9 nucleotides matching TRBD1. The CDR3 is made up of 13 amino acids. Per germline, CDR1 LNHDA and CDR2 SQIVND (reference sequence). Losses at the gene ends were 7 bases for V and 5 bases for J; bases not matched to a gene: 5. The chain's CDR3 is CASNPGTGTEAFF. In DNA form, the CDR3 reads TGTGCCAGTAACCCCGGGACAGGGACTGAAGCTTTCTTT.

The chain joins TRBV5-6 to TRBJ1-2, with 7 bases lining up with TRBD1. Germline loops: CDR1 SGHDT, CDR2 YYEEEE. This CDR3 has 15 amino acids. J gave up 2 bases and V 4 bases, and 8 bases lay outside the gene matches. In nucleotides, the CDR3 is TGTGCCAGCAGCCTAAGGGACAGAATAAACTATGGCTACACCTTC. Protein: CASSLRDRINYGYTF.

In DNA form, the CDR3 reads TGTGCCAGCAGTTCGGCAGAAAGCAATCAGCCCCAGCATTTT. Residues: CASSSAESNQPQHF. This rearrangement joins TRBV7-9 to TRBJ1-5; D ambiguous. Germline CDR1 SEHNR, CDR2 FQNEAQ (reference sequence). The CDR3 spans 14 residues. V dropped 6 bases and J dropped 1 base, with 10 bases sitting between them. The full variable domain, completed using reference TRBV7-9 and TRBJ1-5, is DTGVSQNPRHKITKRGQNVTFRCDPISEHNRLYWYRQTLGQGPEFLTYFQNEAQLEKSRLLSDRFSAERPKGSFSTLEIQRTEQGDSAMYLCASSSAESNQPQHFGDGTRLSIL.

The chain combines TRBV5-4 with TRBJ2-2; 7 bases fit TRBD1. With V trimmed by 3 bases and J by 4 bases, 9 bases remained unmatched. CDR1 is SGHNT, CDR2 YYREEE, per germline (reference sequence). This CDR3 is built from 16 residues. The DNA of the CDR3 is TGTGCCAGCAGCTCGCCCCTACAGGGGACCACCGGGGAGCTGTTTTTT. This translates into CASSSPLQGTTGELFF.

This chain joins TRBV30 and TRBJ1-2; D gene ambiguous. Trimming took 8 bases from V and 4 from J, leaving 17 bases between them. CDR1 GTSNPN and CDR2 SVGIG come from the germline V gene (reference sequence). The CDR3 is 13 amino acids. The CDR3 DNA follows: TGTGCCGCAAAAAGTGGAAAAGCCTATGGCTACACCTTC. Protein product: CAAKSGKAYGYTF.

This chain links TRBV5-1 with TRBJ1-5; TRBD1 is a possible D gene (6 bases). Germline lookup yields CDR1 SGHRS and CDR2 YFSETQ. V was shortened by 2 bases and J by 5 bases, with 14 bases between the two germline ends. The CDR3 runs 15 residues. The CDR3 nucleotides are TGCGCCAGCAGCTTAGACGGGGGCAGCGATCAGCCCCAGCATTTT. It translates to CASSLDGGSDQPQHF.

The chain links TRBV7-9 to TRBJ2-3; D remains ambiguous. V was pared by 3 bases and J by 2 bases, with 3 bases between. CDR1 SEHNR and CDR2 FQNEAQ come from the germline V gene (reference sequence). The CDR3 has 12 amino acids. CDR3 sequence: CASSFSTDTQYF. The DNA of the CDR3 is TGTGCCAGCAGCTTTTCCACAGATACGCAGTATTTT.

J is TRBJ1-5 and V is TRBV7-8; tentatively, D is TRBD1 (5 bases). This CDR3 is built from 13 residues. Trimming took off 2 bases at V and 7 bases at J, with 9 bases between the two ends. Per the germline V gene, CDR1 is SGHVS and CDR2 is FQNEAQ. The CDR3 nucleotides are TGTGCCAGCAGCTTACAGGGAGGACAGCCCCAGCATTTT. Translating gives CASSLQGGQPQHF.

This chain uses TRBV18 with TRBJ1-1, with D unresolved. V lost 5 bases to trimming and J lost 3 bases, with 10 bases between them. Germline CDR1 reads KGHSH; CDR2 reads LQKENI. The CDR3 contains 13 residues. CDR3 region: CASSGSGDTEAFF. The CDR3, as DNA: TGTGCCAGCTCAGGGTCCGGGGACACTGAAGCTTTCTTT.